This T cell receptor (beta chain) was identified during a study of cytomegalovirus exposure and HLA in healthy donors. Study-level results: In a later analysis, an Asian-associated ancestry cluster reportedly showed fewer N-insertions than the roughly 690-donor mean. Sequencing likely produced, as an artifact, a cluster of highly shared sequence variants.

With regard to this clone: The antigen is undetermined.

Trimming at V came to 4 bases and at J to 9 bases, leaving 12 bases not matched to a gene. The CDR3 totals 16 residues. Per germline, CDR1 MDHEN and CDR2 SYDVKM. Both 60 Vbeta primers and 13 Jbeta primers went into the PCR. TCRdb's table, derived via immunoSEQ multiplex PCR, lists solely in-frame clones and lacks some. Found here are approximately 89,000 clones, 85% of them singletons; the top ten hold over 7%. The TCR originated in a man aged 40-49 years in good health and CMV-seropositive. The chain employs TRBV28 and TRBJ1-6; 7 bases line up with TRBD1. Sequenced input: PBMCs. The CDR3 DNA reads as TGTGCCAGCAGTTCGATACGACAGGGTAGTGGTTCACCCCTCCACTTT. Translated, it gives CASSSIRQGSGSPLHF.